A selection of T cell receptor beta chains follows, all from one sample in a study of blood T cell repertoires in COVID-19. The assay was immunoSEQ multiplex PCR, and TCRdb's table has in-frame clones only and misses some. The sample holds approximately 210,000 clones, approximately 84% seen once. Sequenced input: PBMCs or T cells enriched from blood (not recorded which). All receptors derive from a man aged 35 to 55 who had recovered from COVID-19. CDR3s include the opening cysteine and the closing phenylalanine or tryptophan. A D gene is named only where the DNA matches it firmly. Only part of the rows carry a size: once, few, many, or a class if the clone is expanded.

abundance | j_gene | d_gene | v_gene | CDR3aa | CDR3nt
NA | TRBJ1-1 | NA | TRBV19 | CASSPYGRTEAFF | TGTGCCAGTAGTCCCTACGGGAGGACTGAAGCTTTCTTT
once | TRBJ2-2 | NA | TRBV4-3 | CASSASETGELFF | TGCGCCAGCAGCGCATCAGAAACCGGGGAGCTGTTTTTT
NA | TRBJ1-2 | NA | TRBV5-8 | CASSLRGAYGYTF | TGTGCCAGCAGCTTGCGGGGGGCCTATGGCTACACCTTC
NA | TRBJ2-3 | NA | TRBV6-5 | CASNPDTITDTQYF | TGTGCCAGCAACCCAGATACCATCACAGATACGCAGTATTTT
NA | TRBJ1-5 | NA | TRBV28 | CPCPENQPQHF | TGCCCTTGCCCGGAGAATCAGCCCCAGCATTTT
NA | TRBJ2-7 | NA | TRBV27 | CASRARYSFGTYEQYF | TGTGCCAGCAGGGCCCGATACAGCTTCGGAACCTACGAGCAGTACTTC
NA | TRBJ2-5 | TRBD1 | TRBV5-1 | CASSDGTGVETQYF | TGCGCCAGCAGCGATGGGACAGGGGTAGAGACCCAGTACTTC
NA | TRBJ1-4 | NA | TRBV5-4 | CASSVGGANEKLFF | TGTGCCAGCAGCGTGGGCGGGGCTAATGAAAAACTGTTTTTT
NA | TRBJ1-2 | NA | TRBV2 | CASSEVRSGYTF | TGTGCCAGCAGTGAAGTAAGGAGTGGCTACACCTTC
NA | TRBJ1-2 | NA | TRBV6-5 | CASILRGYTF | TGTGCCAGCATCCTCAGAGGATACACCTTC
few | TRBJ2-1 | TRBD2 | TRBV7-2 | CASSLEGTSGEQFF | TGTGCCAGCAGCTTAGAGGGGACTAGCGGGGAGCAGTTCTTC
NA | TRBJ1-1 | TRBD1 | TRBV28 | CASSSGQGSPAFF | TGTGCCAGCAGTTCGGGACAGGGGAGTCCGGCTTTCTTT
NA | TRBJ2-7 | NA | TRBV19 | CASRGSGVYEQYF | TGTGCCAGTAGGGGTAGCGGAGTCTACGAGCAGTACTTC
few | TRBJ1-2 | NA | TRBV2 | CASSEQNYYGYTF | TGTGCCAGCAGTGAGCAGAATTACTATGGCTACACCTTC
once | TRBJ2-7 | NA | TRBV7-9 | CASSWFQGNEQYF | TGTGCCAGCAGCTGGTTCCAGGGGAACGAGCAGTACTTC
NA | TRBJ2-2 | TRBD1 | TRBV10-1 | CASSDRQGATLNTGELFF | TGCGCCAGCAGTGATCGACAGGGGGCTACTCTGAACACCGGGGAGCTGTTTTTT
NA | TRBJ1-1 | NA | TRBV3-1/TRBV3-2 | CASSQLNRVGAFF | TGTGCCAGCAGCCAACTCAACAGGGTTGGAGCTTTCTTT
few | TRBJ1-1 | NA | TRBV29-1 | CSVVREAEAFF | TGCAGCGTTGTCAGGGAGGCAGAAGCTTTCTTT
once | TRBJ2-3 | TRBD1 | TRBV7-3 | CASSSTGRRDTQYF | TGTGCCAGCAGCTCGACAGGGCGGAGAGATACGCAGTATTTT
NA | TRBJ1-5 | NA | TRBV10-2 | CASSEGPLNQPQHF | TGCGCCAGCAGTGAGGGTCCGCTAAATCAGCCCCAGCATTTT
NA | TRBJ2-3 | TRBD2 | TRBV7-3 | CASSSGGAGGHNTQYF | TGTGCCAGCAGCTCTGGAGGAGCGGGAGGCCACAATACGCAGTATTTT
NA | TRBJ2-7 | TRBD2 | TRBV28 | CASSHLGTSGYEQYF | TGTGCCAGCAGCCATCTCGGGACTAGCGGATACGAGCAGTACTTC
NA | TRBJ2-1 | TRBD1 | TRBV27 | CASSVDRGLLGNEQFF | TGTGCCAGCAGTGTAGACAGGGGGCTTCTCGGCAATGAGCAGTTCTTC
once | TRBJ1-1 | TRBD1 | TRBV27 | CASSYTRGSGTEAFF | TGTGCCAGCAGTTATACCAGGGGGTCGGGCACTGAAGCTTTCTTT
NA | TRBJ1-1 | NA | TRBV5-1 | CASSREGQRNTEAFF | TGCGCCAGCAGCCGGGAGGGGCAACGGAACACTGAAGCTTTCTTT
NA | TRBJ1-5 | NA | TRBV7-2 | CASSLYNQPQHF | TGTGCCAGCAGCTTATACAATCAGCCCCAGCATTTT
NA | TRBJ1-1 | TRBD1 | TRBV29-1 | CSVGWDSTPNTEAFF | TGCAGCGTTGGTTGGGACAGCACCCCGAACACTGAAGCTTTCTTT
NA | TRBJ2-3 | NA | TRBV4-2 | CASSQGVGGDTQYF | TGTGCCAGCAGCCAAGGGGTGGGGGGAGATACGCAGTATTTT
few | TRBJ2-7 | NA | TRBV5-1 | CASSSAKQGNEQYF | TGCGCCAGCAGCTCCGCTAAGCAGGGAAACGAGCAGTACTTC
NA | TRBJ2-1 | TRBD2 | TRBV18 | CASSLAGWSYNEQFF | TGTGCCAGCTCCCTAGCGGGTTGGTCCTACAATGAGCAGTTCTTC
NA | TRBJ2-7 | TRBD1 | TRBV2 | CASSPGTGGAGEQYF | TGTGCCAGCAGTCCCGGGACAGGGGGCGCGGGGGAGCAGTACTTC
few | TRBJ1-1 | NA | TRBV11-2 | CASSSQGTEAFF | TGTGCCAGCAGCTCTCAGGGTACTGAAGCTTTCTTT
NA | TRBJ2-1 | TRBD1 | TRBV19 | CASSTPGQGAYNEQFF | TGTGCCAGTAGTACCCCGGGACAGGGGGCCTACAATGAGCAGTTCTTC
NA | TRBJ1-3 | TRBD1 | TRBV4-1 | CASSPSRGTRITSGNTIYF | TGCGCCAGCAGCCCATCCAGGGGGACGCGTATTACCTCTGGAAACACCATATATTTT
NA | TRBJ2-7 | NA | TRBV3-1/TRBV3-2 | CASSQSASEQYF | TGTGCCAGCAGCCAAAGTGCGAGCGAGCAGTACTTC
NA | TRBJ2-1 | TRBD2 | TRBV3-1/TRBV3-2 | CASIASGRGNEQFF | TGTGCCAGCATCGCAAGCGGGAGGGGGAATGAGCAGTTCTTC
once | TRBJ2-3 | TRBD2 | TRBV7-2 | CASSFPAGLPDTQYF | TGTGCCAGCAGCTTCCCAGCGGGGTTACCAGATACGCAGTATTTT
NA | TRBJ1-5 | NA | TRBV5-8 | CASSLGGTYSNQPQHF | TGTGCCAGCAGCTTGGGAGGAACCTATAGCAATCAGCCCCAGCATTTT
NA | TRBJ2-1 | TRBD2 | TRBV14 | CASSPFRGRGDEQFF | TGTGCCAGCAGCCCCTTCCGCGGGAGGGGGGATGAGCAGTTCTTC
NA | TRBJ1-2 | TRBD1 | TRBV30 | CAWSVPGGGVQRGYTF | TGTGCCTGGAGTGTCCCAGGAGGGGGCGTCCAGAGGGGCTACACCTTC
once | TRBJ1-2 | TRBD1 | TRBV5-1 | CASSWDRGLSYGYTF | TGCGCCAGCAGTTGGGACAGGGGCCTGTCCTATGGCTACACCTTC